Listed here is a single T cell receptor beta chain. This sample stems from a study of blood T cell repertoires in COVID-19. Measured with immunoSEQ multiplex PCR; TCRdb has only the in-frame clones, and not every one. The sample lists fewer than 400,000 clones; 85% were seen once. The CDR3 contains 15 residues. Germline CDR1 is ENHRY and CDR2 is SYGVKD. V was pared by 0 bases and J by 7 bases, with 15 bases between. This TCR came from a woman in her 30s who had been exposed to COVID-19. This rearrangement joins TRBV10-3 to TRBJ1-2, with D perhaps matching TRBD1 (6 bases). The specimen was PBMCs or T cells enriched from blood (not recorded which). CDR3 loop: CAISESPGEAFGYTF. In DNA, the CDR3 is TGTGCCATCAGTGAGTCGCCAGGGGAAGCATTTGGCTACACCTTC.